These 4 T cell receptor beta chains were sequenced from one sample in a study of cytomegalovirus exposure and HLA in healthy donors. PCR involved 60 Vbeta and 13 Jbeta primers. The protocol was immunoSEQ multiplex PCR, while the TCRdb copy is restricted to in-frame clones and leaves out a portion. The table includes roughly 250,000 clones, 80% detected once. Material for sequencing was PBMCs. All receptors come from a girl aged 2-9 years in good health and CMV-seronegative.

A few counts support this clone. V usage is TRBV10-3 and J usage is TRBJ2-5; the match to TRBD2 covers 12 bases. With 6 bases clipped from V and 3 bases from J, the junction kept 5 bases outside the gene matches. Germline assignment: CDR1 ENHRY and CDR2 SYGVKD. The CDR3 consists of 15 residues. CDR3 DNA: TGTGCCATCAGAGCTAGCGGGAGGGGAGAAGAGACCCAGTACTTC. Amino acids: CAIRASGRGEETQYF.

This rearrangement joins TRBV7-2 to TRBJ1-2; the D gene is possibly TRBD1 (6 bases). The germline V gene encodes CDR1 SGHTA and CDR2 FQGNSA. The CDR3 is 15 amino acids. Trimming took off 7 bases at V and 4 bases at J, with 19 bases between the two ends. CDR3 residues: CASKRDINEFYGYTF. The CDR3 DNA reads TGTGCCAGCAAACGGGACATCAACGAATTCTATGGCTACACCTTC.

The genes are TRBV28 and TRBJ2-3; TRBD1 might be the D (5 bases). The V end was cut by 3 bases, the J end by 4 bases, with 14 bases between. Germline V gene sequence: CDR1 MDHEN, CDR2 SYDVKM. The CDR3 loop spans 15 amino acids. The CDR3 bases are TGTGCCAGCAGTTTCGCAGGGCCGGGTTCAGATACGCAGTATTTT. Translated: CASSFAGPGSDTQYF.

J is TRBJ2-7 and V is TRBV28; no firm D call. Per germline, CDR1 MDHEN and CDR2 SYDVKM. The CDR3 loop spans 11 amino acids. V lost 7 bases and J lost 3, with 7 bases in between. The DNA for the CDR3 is TGTGCCAGCACGCGATTCTACGAGCAGTACTTC. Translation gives CASTRFYEQYF.